Below are 2 T cell receptor beta chains sequenced from a single sample in a study of blood T cell repertoires in COVID-19. Repertoires were generated with immunoSEQ multiplex PCR, while TCRdb's copy carries only in-frame clones and drops some. Of almost 400,000 clones listed, more than 75% are singletons. The source material was peripheral blood. The receptor source for this set is a woman aged 55 to 70 with COVID-19, enrolled during active disease.

Notes on this clone: The same CDR3 also results from other DNA sequences found in this sample. The chain combines TRBV15 with TRBJ1-2; D is ambiguous. Trimming shortened V by 0 bases and J by 4 bases, and 3 bases separated the two germline ends. The V gene's germline CDR1 is LNHNV and CDR2 YYDKDF (reference sequence). The CDR3 extends over 12 amino acids. The CDR3 here is CATSREAYGYTF. CDR3 coding DNA: TGTGCCACCAGCAGAGAGGCCTATGGCTACACCTTC. Full variable domain (outside the CDR3, taken from reference TRBV15 and TRBJ1-2): DAMVIQNPRYQVTQFGKPVTLSCSQTLNHNVMYWYQQKSSQAPKLLFHYYDKDFNNEADTPDNFQSRRPNTSFCFLDIRSPGLGDTAMYLCATSREAYGYTFGSGTRLTVV.

This clone turned up a few times. The gene calls are TRBV6-5 and TRBJ1-4; 8 nucleotides line up with TRBD1. The CDR3 covers 14 residues. CDR1 is MNHEY, CDR2 SVGAGI, per germline. The junction had 1 base not matched to a gene; V was cut back by 4 bases and J by 3 bases. The CDR3 loop reads CASSSTGANEKLFF. The CDR3 coding sequence is TGTGCCAGCAGTTCGACAGGGGCTAATGAAAAACTGTTTTTT.